This entry is about one T cell receptor (beta chain). This clone was seen a single time. It lacks a known antigen. No much larger clone exists at a distance of one base, and base qualities are not known. Taken from the germline V gene, the CDR1 and CDR2 loops are MNHNS and SASEGT. The V and J ends are trimmed by 3 bases and 4 bases, leaving 15 bases between them. Inclusive of the bounding cysteine and phenylalanine, the CDR3 is 16 residues long. Left in the record is the CDR3 DNA by itself, 48 bases read in frame from the first base. TCR CDR3 regions were amplified from genomic DNA by multiplex PCR using the deep immunoSEQ assay. Extracted genomic DNA from each cell subset was distributed evenly across all wells of several immunoSEQ 96-well plates, and each plate was treated as a replicate. For sorted subsets, about 220 ng of genomic DNA, equivalent to around 29,000 T cell genomes, went into each replicate PCR. The purified libraries were quantified using a Qubit 3.0 fluorometer, sized with a Bioanalyzer 2100, and then quantified again using the KAPA Library Quantification kit. Every immunoSEQ 96-well plate was sequenced on a separate single-read 150-cycle Illumina NextSeq 550 flow cell. The published analysis was carried out like this. Because the immunoSEQ output held only junctional sequences and lacked quality scores, the filtering could not match the filtering applied to full-length reads. To assign V/J genes and CDR3, sequences were annotated using PyIR, a Python wrapper for IgBLAST v1.9, with IMGT germline references. Reads were filtered out if the reads had weak V/J assignments (E-value above 1e-6), no CDR3, stop codons, out-of-frame junctions, or ambiguous translated residues. V3J clonotypes were defined by identical inferred V gene, J gene, and CDR3 amino acid sequence. To compute the percentage overlap between repertoires, the number of shared unique clonotypes was divided by the size of the smaller repertoire. Richness of each repertoire was evaluated using RTK rarefaction, the Chao1 estimator, and Recon v2.1 estimates of unobserved clonotypes. Generation probabilities for all TCRbeta clonotypes obtained by the gDNA method from a handful of donors were computed using OLGA. Not all clones reach the TCRdb copy of this immuneACCESS table, which keeps in-frame sequences only. Checked studies attribute under half of the gap to unresolved V genes and leave the rest unexplained. The V and J calls and clone size are taken from that table; D and trimming were inferred from the DNA. This sample has over 1.5 million clones in its table, and 95% to 99% of those were observed once. The top ten clonotypes cover approximately 0.44% of the sample.

These data come from a study of shared clonotypes between healthy human individuals (dated by TCRdb to 2019 to 2021). For the study in its entirety: The cohort included a few men and a couple of women between 18 and 49 years of age. For each donor, CD4 naive and CD4 memory were each run on three plates, CD8 naive on two plates, and CD8 memory on one plate. Blood TCR repertoires of five healthy adults were deeply sequenced to estimate repertoire size and the extent of clonotype sharing between individuals. To increase sequencing depth and limit assay-specific biases, TCR repertoire library preparation and sequencing were carried out by different laboratories using diverse techniques. Per donor, leukapheresis produced somewhere between about 0.9 and 9 billion PBMCs. What the authors observed across the whole study: Larger estimated clonotype richness was generally found for naive subsets than for memory subsets. Compared with non-shared clonotypes, clonotypes shared by all four sorted-subset donors had higher generation probabilities. The small number of donors limited the genetic and exposure-history diversity represented. Sampling was restricted to blood, and TCR repertoires in tissue are likely to differ from TCR repertoires in blood. Incomplete sequencing was indicated by rarefaction of sorted-subset datasets, despite the large sequencing depth. Pairwise subsampling led to the expectation that sequencing depth would affect the degree of clonotype sharing among donors. Approximately 5% of naive CD4, around 4% of naive CD8, approximately 2.2% of memory CD4, and less than 0.45% of memory CD8 clonotypes were shared across four donors.

Donors were healthy HIV-negative adults with no recently reported acute infections or vaccinations. Every donor was a Caucasian adult residing in Nashville, Tennessee, USA. CD4+ T cells were enriched by magnetic negative selection, after which naive cells were positively selected on CD45RA and the negative fraction was taken as the memory subset. Blood was collected by leukapheresis, and PBMCs were isolated by Ficoll-Histopaque density gradient centrifugation and then cryopreserved in liquid nitrogen vapor phase. Analytical flow cytometry was used to check the purity and quantity of every magnetically sorted T cell population. Genomic DNA was isolated from each sorted fraction and quantified by UV absorbance on a Nanodrop 2000c.

The chain was built from TRBV6-1 and TRBJ2-2; TRBD2 is a possible D gene, resting on 6 matching bases. Material for sequencing was naive CD4+ T cells sorted from blood. In light of the paper, this sample's cell subset or site label describes: CD45RA+ positively selected. The origin of this receptor is a young man in good health. The sequenced DNA: TGTGCCAGCAGTGAGGAGGGATTGCCCCGCACCGGGGAGCTGTTTTTT. This translates into CASSEEGLPRTGELFF.